Listed below are T cell receptor beta chains from one sample, sequenced in a study of blood T cell repertoires in COVID-19. Data came from immunoSEQ multiplex PCR; TCRdb stores just in-frame clones and leaves some out. The repertoire consists of under 200,000 clones, with 65% to 90% occurring once and the leading ten covering roughly 8.2%. The sample was peripheral blood. The receptors here all came from a man in his 60s with acute or convalescent COVID-19. Each CDR3 is given with its conserved first and last residue. Each record gives: D gene, J gene, clone size, V gene, CDR3 protein, CDR3 DNA. D genes are given only for firm matches. Clone size appears in some rows only: once, few, many, or a class for an expanded clone.

NA TRBJ1-1 NA TRBV18 CASSPLPGVTEAFF TGTGCCAGCTCACCGCTTCCAGGGGTCACTGAAGCTTTCTTT
NA TRBJ1-2 NA TRBV5-4 CASSFLGAWGYTF TGTGCCAGCAGCTTTCTGGGGGCATGGGGCTACACCTTC
TRBD2 TRBJ2-1 NA TRBV5-1 CASSLETGGYNEQFF TGCGCCAGCAGCTTGGAGACGGGAGGTTACAATGAGCAGTTCTTC
TRBD2 TRBJ2-1 NA TRBV7-3 CASSMGLAFEQFF TGTGCCAGCAGCATGGGACTAGCGTTTGAGCAGTTCTTC
NA TRBJ2-2 NA TRBV28 CASRRNTGELFF TGTGCCAGCAGGCGAAACACCGGGGAGCTGTTTTTT
TRBD1 TRBJ2-1 few TRBV7-9 CASSLQNRGNEQFF TGTGCCAGCAGCCTACAGAACAGGGGGAATGAGCAGTTCTTC
NA TRBJ2-2 NA TRBV28 CASEGGELFF TGTGCCAGCGAGGGCGGGGAGCTGTTTTTT
TRBD2 TRBJ2-4 NA TRBV6-1 CASSDRSRFTSAGKNIQYF TGTGCCAGCAGTGACCGTAGTCGCTTTACTAGCGCAGGCAAAAACATTCAGTACTTC
TRBD2 TRBJ2-1 NA TRBV4-1 CASSQDSGGRARNEQFF TGCGCCAGCAGCCAAGATTCGGGCGGGAGGGCCCGTAATGAGCAGTTCTTC
NA TRBJ1-2 NA TRBV19 CASSPRVGEGVDGYTF TGTGCCAGTAGTCCGCGGGTGGGGGAGGGGGTTGATGGCTACACCTTC
TRBD2 TRBJ2-1 NA TRBV11-3 CASSLEWAAGGSYNEQFF TGTGCCAGCAGCTTAGAATGGGCAGCGGGAGGCTCCTACAATGAGCAGTTCTTC
NA TRBJ2-7 NA TRBV18 CASSPGLDSYEQYF TGTGCCAGCTCACCAGGACTGGACTCCTACGAGCAGTACTTC
TRBD1 TRBJ2-7 NA TRBV28 CASSLATGGWYEQYF TGTGCCAGCAGTTTGGCAACAGGGGGCTGGTACGAGCAGTACTTC
TRBD1 TRBJ1-6 NA TRBV6-5 CASRGTGGSPLHF TGTGCCAGCAGGGGGACAGGCGGTTCACCCCTCCACTTT
NA TRBJ1-1 NA TRBV3-1/TRBV3-2 CASSQEIRSTEAFF TGTGCCAGCAGCCAAGAAATCAGGTCCACTGAAGCTTTCTTT
TRBD2 TRBJ2-1 once TRBV6-5 CASTPTSEAYNEQFF TGTGCCAGCACCCCGACTAGCGAAGCATACAATGAGCAGTTCTTC
NA TRBJ1-1 NA TRBV30 CAWSQGPTEAFF TGTGCCTGGAGCCAGGGTCCCACTGAAGCTTTCTTT
TRBD1 TRBJ1-2 NA TRBV28 CASSFPAGGSGYTF TGTGCCAGCAGTTTTCCGGCAGGGGGTTCTGGCTACACCTTC
NA TRBJ1-2 few TRBV28 CASRLAGGVAGYTF TGTGCCAGCAGATTAGCGGGGGGTGTGGCTGGCTACACCTTC
TRBD1 TRBJ1-1 NA TRBV6-6 CASSRQGEGATEAFF TGTGCCAGCAGTCGACAGGGAGAGGGGGCCACTGAAGCTTTCTTT
NA TRBJ1-1 NA TRBV6-1 CASSEVVAQGGGTEAFF TGTGCCAGCAGTGAAGTGGTAGCTCAGGGAGGAGGTACTGAAGCTTTCTTT
NA TRBJ2-7 NA TRBV18 CASSPGSGEQYF TGTGCCAGCTCACCCGGGTCGGGAGAGCAGTACTTC